This section outlines one T cell receptor beta chain sequence together with its context. What it recognizes is unknown. This PCR relied on a set of 60 Vbeta primers and 13 Jbeta primers. The assay was immunoSEQ multiplex PCR, and TCRdb's table has in-frame clones only and misses some. This table holds about 100,000 clones, roughly 76% found once. CDR3 size: 13 residues. The data are from a study of cytomegalovirus exposure and HLA in healthy donors. Overall study results and limits: The authors enumerated some 170 TCR beta chains as linked to cytomegalovirus.

The sequenced sample was PBMCs. This receptor was identified in a man aged 35 to 55 in good health and CMV-seronegative. The chain links TRBV1 to TRBJ1-2; no DNA check was done on the table's D call, TRBD1. TRBV1 is listed as a pseudogene. The CDR3 is CTSSQGQDYGYTF. In nucleotides, the CDR3 is TGCACCAGCAGCCAGGGACAGGACTATGGCTACACCTTC.